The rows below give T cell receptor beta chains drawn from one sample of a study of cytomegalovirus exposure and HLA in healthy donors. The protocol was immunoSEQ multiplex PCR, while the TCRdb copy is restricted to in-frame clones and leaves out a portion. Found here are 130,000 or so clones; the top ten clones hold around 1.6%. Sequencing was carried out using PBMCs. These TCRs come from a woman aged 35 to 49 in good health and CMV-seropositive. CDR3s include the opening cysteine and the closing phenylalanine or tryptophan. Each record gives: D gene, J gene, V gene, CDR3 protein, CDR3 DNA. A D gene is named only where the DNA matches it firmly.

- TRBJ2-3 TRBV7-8 CAGSWKGDTQYF TGTGCCGGCAGCTGGAAGGGGGATACGCAGTATTTT
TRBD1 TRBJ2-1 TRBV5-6 CASSFRTGHNYNEQFF TGTGCCAGCAGCTTTCGGACAGGGCACAACTACAATGAGCAGTTCTTC
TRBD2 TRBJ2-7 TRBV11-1 CASSSDSGSLKQYF TGTGCCAGCAGCTCAGATAGCGGGAGCCTTAAGCAGTACTTC
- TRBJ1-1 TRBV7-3 CASSLSGDTEAFF TGTGCCAGCAGCTTATCCGGGGACACTGAAGCTTTCTTT
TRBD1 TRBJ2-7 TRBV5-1 CASSLGTASYEQYF TGCGCCAGCAGCCTAGGGACAGCATCCTACGAGCAGTACTTC
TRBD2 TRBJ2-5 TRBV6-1 CASRVSGIPETQYF TGTGCCAGCAGAGTTAGCGGGATCCCAGAGACCCAGTACTTC
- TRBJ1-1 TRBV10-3 CAISDYREGTEAFF TGTGCCATCAGTGACTACAGGGAGGGCACTGAAGCTTTCTTT
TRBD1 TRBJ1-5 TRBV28 CASSPTGGGNQPQHF TGTGCCAGCAGCCCGACAGGGGGCGGCAATCAGCCCCAGCATTTT
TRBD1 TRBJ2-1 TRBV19 CASRGTAYNEQFF TGTGCCAGTAGGGGGACAGCGTACAATGAGCAGTTCTTC
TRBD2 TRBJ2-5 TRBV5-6 CASNPSGVQETQYF TGTGCCAGCAACCCCAGCGGGGTGCAGGAGACCCAGTACTTC
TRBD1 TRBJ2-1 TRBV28 CASSPRDRGSYNEQFF TGTGCCAGCAGTCCGAGGGACAGGGGCTCCTACAATGAGCAGTTCTTC
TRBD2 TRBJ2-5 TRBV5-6 CASSFPGLAGETQYF TGTGCCAGCAGCTTCCCGGGACTAGCGGGAGAGACCCAGTACTTC
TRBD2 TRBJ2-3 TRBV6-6 CASSWRRESTDTQYF TGTGCCAGCAGCTGGAGGCGGGAGAGCACAGATACGCAGTATTTT
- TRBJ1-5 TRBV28 CASSSMSQPQHF TGTGCCAGCAGCTCTATGAGTCAGCCCCAGCATTTT